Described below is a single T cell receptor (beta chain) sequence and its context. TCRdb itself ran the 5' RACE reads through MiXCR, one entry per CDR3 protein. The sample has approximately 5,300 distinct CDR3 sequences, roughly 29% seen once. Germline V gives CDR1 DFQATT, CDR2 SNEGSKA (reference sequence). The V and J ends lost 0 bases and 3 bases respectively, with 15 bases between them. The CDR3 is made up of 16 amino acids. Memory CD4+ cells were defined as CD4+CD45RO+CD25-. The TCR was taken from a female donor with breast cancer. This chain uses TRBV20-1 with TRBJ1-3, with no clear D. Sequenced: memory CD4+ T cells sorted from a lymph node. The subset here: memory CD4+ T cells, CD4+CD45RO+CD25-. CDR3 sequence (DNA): TGCAGTGCTAGAGATAGAAGACACCCAGGTGGAAACACCATATATTTT. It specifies CSARDRRHPGGNTIYF.